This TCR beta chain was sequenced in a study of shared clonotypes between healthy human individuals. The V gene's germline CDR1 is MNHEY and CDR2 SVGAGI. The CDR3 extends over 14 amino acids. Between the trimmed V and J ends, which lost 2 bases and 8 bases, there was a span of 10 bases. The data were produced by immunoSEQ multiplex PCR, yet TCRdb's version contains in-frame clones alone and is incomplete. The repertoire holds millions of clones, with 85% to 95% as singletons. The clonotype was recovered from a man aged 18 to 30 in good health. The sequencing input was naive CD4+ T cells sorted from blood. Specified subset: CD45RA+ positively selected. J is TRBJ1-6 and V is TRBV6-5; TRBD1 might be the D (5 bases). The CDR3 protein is CASSYDRTYSPLHF. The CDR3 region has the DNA TGTGCCAGCAGTTACGACAGAACTTATTCACCCCTCCACTTT.